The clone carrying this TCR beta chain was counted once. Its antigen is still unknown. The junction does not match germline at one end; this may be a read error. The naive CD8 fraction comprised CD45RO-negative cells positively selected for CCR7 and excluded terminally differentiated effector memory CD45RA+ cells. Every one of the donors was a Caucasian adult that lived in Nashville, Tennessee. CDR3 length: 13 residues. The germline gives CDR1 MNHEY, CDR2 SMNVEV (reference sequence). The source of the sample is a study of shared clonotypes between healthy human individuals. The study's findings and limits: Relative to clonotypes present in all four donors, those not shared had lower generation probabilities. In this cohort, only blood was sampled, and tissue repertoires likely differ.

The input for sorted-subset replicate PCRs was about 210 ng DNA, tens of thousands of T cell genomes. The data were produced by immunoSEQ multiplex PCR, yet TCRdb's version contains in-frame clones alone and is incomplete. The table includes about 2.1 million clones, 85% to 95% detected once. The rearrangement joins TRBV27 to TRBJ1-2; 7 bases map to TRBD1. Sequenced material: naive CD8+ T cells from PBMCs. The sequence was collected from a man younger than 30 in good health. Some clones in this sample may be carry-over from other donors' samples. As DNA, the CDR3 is TGTGCCACCAGTGAAGGCAGGGGGTATGGCTACACCTTC. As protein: CATSEGRGYGYTF.